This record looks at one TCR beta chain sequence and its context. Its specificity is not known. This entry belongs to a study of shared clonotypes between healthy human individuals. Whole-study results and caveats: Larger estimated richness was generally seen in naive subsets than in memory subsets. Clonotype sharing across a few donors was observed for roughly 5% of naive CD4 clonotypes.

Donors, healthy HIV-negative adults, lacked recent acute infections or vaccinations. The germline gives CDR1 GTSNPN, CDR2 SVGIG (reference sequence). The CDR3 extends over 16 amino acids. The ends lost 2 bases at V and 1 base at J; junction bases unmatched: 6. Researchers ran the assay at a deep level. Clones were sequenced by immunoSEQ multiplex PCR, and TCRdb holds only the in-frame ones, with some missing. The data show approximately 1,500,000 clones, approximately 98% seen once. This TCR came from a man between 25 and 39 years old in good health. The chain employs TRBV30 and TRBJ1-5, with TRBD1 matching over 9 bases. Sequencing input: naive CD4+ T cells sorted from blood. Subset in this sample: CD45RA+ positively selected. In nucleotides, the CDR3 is TGTGCCTGGAGTAACAGGGGGCTGAGGAGCAATCAGCCCCAGCATTTT. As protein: CAWSNRGLRSNQPQHF.